The next 28 T cell receptor beta chains were all read from a single sample in a study of shared T cell receptors in the human thymus. Profiling relied on immunoSEQ multiplex PCR, and the TCRdb table lists in-frame clones only, not all of them. This table holds roughly 660,000 clones, more than 75% found once. This sample also appeared in a second study, on human thymus T cells.

The source material was thymocytes. Source of these receptors: a boy in the first two years of life with a congenital heart defect.

The CDR3 bases are TGTGCCAGCAGTCCCGCCCCGGGGAAGGAGGCTGAAGCTTTCTTT. It yields the protein CASSPAPGKEAEAFF. The V call is TRBV6-5, the J call TRBJ1-1; D call uncertain. The V gene lost 5 bases and the J gene lost 6 bases, with 19 bases spanning the gap. Per the germline V gene, CDR1 is MNHEY and CDR2 is SVGAGI. The CDR3 extends over 15 amino acids.

This clone came up a few times. The chain carries TRBV6-5 and TRBJ2-7, with D possibly matching TRBD1 (6 bases). CDR1 MNHEY and CDR2 SVGAGI come from the germline V gene. The CDR3 has 15 amino acids. With 5 bases removed from V and 0 bases from J, the gap between germline ends came to 14 bases. Here the CDR3 DNA reads TGTGCCAGCAGTAGGGACACGCAAACCTCCTACGAGCAGTACTTC. Protein: CASSRDTQTSYEQYF.

This clone was observed a handful of times. Other DNA sequences in the same sample also yield this CDR3. V is TRBV19 and J is TRBJ2-3, with D hard to call. The CDR3 length is 11 residues. Trimming removed 5 bases at V and 3 bases at J, with 3 bases between. Germline lookup yields CDR1 LNHDA and CDR2 SQIVND (reference sequence). DNA of the CDR3: TGTGCCAGTAGTTTAACAGATACGCAGTATTTT. This sequence encodes CASSLTDTQYF.

The chain joins TRBV11-2 to TRBJ2-7, with 11 bases fitting TRBD2. Trimming at V came to 1 base and at J to 4 bases, leaving 3 bases not matched to a gene. Germline lookup yields CDR1 SGHAT and CDR2 FQNNGV. CDR3 size: 15 residues. CDR3 protein: CASSLVTSGEYEQYF. The CDR3 region has the DNA TGTGCCAGCAGCTTAGTGACTAGCGGGGAGTACGAGCAGTACTTC.

The rearrangement joins TRBV18 to TRBJ2-4; unclear D gene. V lost 3 bases, J lost 3 bases, and 18 bases lay in between. The CDR3 sequence is 17 residues long. Germline loops: CDR1 KGHSH, CDR2 LQKENI. The CDR3 coding sequence is TGTGCCAGCTCACCTATCCCACCGGATCGCGGCAAAAACATTCAGTACTTC. Amino acid sequence: CASSPIPPDRGKNIQYF.

The rearrangement links TRBV13 to TRBJ2-1, with D unresolved. The ends were cut back, 5 bases at V and 0 bases at J, with 17 bases in the middle. This CDR3 is built from 17 residues. Germline loops: CDR1 PRHDT, CDR2 FYEKMQ (reference sequence). The CDR3 nucleotides read TGTGCCAGCAGCCCCGCCCCGTGGGCTTCCTCCTACAATGAGCAGTTCTTC. Its translation is CASSPAPWASSYNEQFF.

The J gene is TRBJ1-2, the V gene TRBV27, with 7 nucleotides matching TRBD1. CDR3 length equals 15 residues. Trimming cost V 6 bases and J 3 bases; bases outside gene matches: 10. The germline V gene has CDR1 MNHEY and CDR2 SMNVEV (reference sequence). Here the CDR3 DNA reads TGTGCCAGCAGGGGACCGACAGGGTCGGACTATGGCTACACCTTC. Amino acid sequence: CASRGPTGSDYGYTF.

This clone was detected only once. The rearrangement links TRBV7-9 to TRBJ1-5; TRBD1 is a possible D gene (5 bases). The V and J ends lost 1 base and 3 bases respectively, with 13 bases between them. The length of the CDR3 is 16 residues. Germline V gene lookup returns CDR1 SEHNR and CDR2 FQNEAQ (reference sequence). The CDR3 coding sequence is TGTGCCAGCAGCTTAGGGGGCGGGGTCGACAATCAGCCCCAGCATTTT. It yields the protein CASSLGGGVDNQPQHF.

This chain joins TRBV4-3 and TRBJ2-7; D gene ambiguous. CDR1 is LGHNA and CDR2 is YSLEER in the germline V gene. This CDR3 comprises 14 residues. V dropped 4 bases and J dropped 0 bases, with 10 bases sitting between them. CDR3 nucleotides: TGCGCCAGCAGCCCACAGAGCAGCTCCTACGAGCAGTACTTC. Translation: CASSPQSSSYEQYF.

In its sample, this clone was seen once. The J gene is TRBJ2-2, the V gene TRBV14; 7 bases map to TRBD2. V was clipped by 4 bases and J by 1 base; unmatched bases: 15. Germline V gene lookup returns CDR1 SGHDN and CDR2 FVKESK. This CDR3 comprises 19 residues. The CDR3 region is CASSPRSPGERGNTGELFF. Here the CDR3 DNA reads TGTGCCAGCAGCCCACGAAGCCCCGGGGAGCGGGGGAACACCGGGGAGCTGTTTTTT. Supplemented by reference TRBV14 and TRBJ2-2, the full variable domain reads EAGVTQFPSHSVIEKGQTVTLRCDPISGHDNLYWYRRVMGKEIKFLLHFVKESKQDESGMPNNRFLAERTGGTYSTLKVQPAELEDSGVYFCASSPRSPGERGNTGELFFGEGSRLTVL.

The rearrangement joins TRBV29-1 to TRBJ2-5; TRBD2 matches 8 bases. Germline V CDR1 and CDR2: SQVTM, ANQGSEA. The ends lost 3 bases at V and 5 bases at J; junction bases unmatched: 5. This CDR3 region has 13 residues. The CDR3 bases are TGCAGCGTTGAGGTAGCGGGGAGGGAGACCCAGTACTTC. This gives the protein CSVEVAGRETQYF.

A single count supports this clone. The chain uses TRBV5-1 and TRBJ2-1, with 9 bases lining up with TRBD2. CDR3 length equals 19 residues. Trimming cost V 1 base and J 0 bases; bases outside gene matches: 11. Germline CDR1 SGHRS, CDR2 YFSETQ. Here the CDR3 reads CASSLLGLAPTISYNEQFF. The CDR3 DNA sequence: TGCGCCAGCAGCTTGCTGGGACTAGCACCTACTATCTCCTACAATGAGCAGTTCTTC. The entire variable domain, with the rest obtained from reference TRBV5-1 and TRBJ2-1, is as follows: KAGVTQTPRYLIKTRGQQVTLSCSPISGHRSVSWYQQTPGQGLQFLFEYFSETQRNKGNFPGRFSGRQFSNSRSEMNVSTLELGDSALYLCASSLLGLAPTISYNEQFFGPGTRLTVL.

This clone was detected a few times. The same CDR3 can be traced to other DNA sequences in this sample. This rearrangement joins TRBV5-1 to TRBJ2-3; D is ambiguous. The CDR3 is 12 residues long. Deletions cut 4 bases from V and 2 bases from J, with 5 bases between. Germline CDR1 reads SGHRS; CDR2 reads YFSETQ. The CDR3 region has the DNA TGCGCCAGCAGCCCTTACACAGATACGCAGTATTTT. It specifies CASSPYTDTQYF.

The J gene is TRBJ2-1, the V gene TRBV5-1; 16 positions agree with TRBD2. Germline V gene data show CDR1 as SGHRS and CDR2 as YFSETQ. CDR3 length equals 19 residues. Trimming cost V 3 bases and J 0 bases; bases outside gene matches: 6. As DNA, the CDR3 is TGCGCCAGCAGCTGGGGGACTAGCGGGAGGGTGAGCTCCTACAATGAGCAGTTCTTC. This codes for CASSWGTSGRVSSYNEQFF.

This chain connects TRBV5-1 to TRBJ2-6; D perhaps matches TRBD1 (5 bases). Germline-derived CDR1 and CDR2 are SGHRS and YFSETQ. The CDR3 sequence is 17 residues long. V lost 0 bases, J lost 4 bases, and 14 bases lay in between. The CDR3 here is CASSLARAHAGANVLTF. For the CDR3, the DNA is TGCGCCAGCAGCTTGGCCAGGGCCCACGCCGGGGCCAACGTCCTGACTTTC.

V is TRBV27 and J is TRBJ1-4, with TRBD1 matching over 12 bases. V shed 4 bases and J 7 bases; nucleotides not matched to a gene: 4. The CDR3 has 15 amino acids. CDR1 and CDR2 (germline): MNHEY, SMNVEV (reference sequence). This chain's CDR3 is CASSSGTGGLEKLFF. The CDR3 region has the DNA TGTGCCAGCAGTTCCGGGACAGGGGGCCTTGAAAAACTGTTTTTT.

This clone appeared once. This chain uses TRBV11-2 with TRBJ2-7; tentatively, D is TRBD2 (6 bases). The CDR3 runs to 15 residues. Trimming pared 8 bases from V and 1 base from J, leaving 18 bases between. Germline V CDR1 and CDR2: SGHAT, FQNNGV. CDR3 DNA sequence: TGTGCCAGCGGGACCTGGGTAGCGGAGTCCTACGAGCAGTACTTC. Residues: CASGTWVAESYEQYF.

The chain links TRBV19 to TRBJ1-2; a possible D gene is TRBD1 (5 bases). This CDR3 is 11 amino acids long. Germline CDR1 and CDR2: LNHDA and SQIVND (reference sequence). V lost 8 bases and J 3 bases, leaving 7 bases between the germline ends. The CDR3 sequence: CASRGYYGYTF. CDR3 nucleotides: TGTGCCAGTCGGGGGTACTATGGCTACACCTTC.

The CDR3 DNA reads as TGCGCCAGCAGCCCCCGACAGTCAGCCAAAAACATTCAGTACTTC. It is translated as CASSPRQSAKNIQYF. The gene calls are TRBV4-1 and TRBJ2-4; perhaps TRBD1 as D (5 bases). V shed 4 bases and J shed 0 bases, with 10 bases lying between them. Germline values: CDR1 MGHRA, CDR2 YSYEKL. The CDR3 extends over 15 amino acids.

The CDR3 is CASSIKAADRNEQFF. The CDR3 DNA sequence: TGTGCCAGTAGTATTAAAGCGGCAGACCGGAATGAGCAGTTCTTC. The chain combines TRBV19 with TRBJ2-1; D might be TRBD2 (5 bases). In germline, CDR1 is LNHDA, CDR2 SQIVND (reference sequence). CDR3 length: 15 residues. Trimming left V 3 bases short and J 7 bases short, with 16 bases between.

The chain recombines TRBV27 with TRBJ2-5, with TRBD2 identical over 7 bases. Germline assignment: CDR1 MNHEY and CDR2 SMNVEV (reference sequence). V lost 10 bases and J lost 5; bases outside the gene matches: 13. The CDR3 is made up of 14 amino acids. Here the CDR3 DNA reads TGTGCCACCGCCCGGGGGGAGTGGAGGGAGACCCAGTACTTC. Amino acids: CATARGEWRETQYF.

The chain carries TRBV4-3 and TRBJ2-1; 10 nucleotides line up with TRBD2. V trimming: 0 bases; J trimming: 7 bases; junction bases outside the gene matches: 18. Germline V gives CDR1 LGHNA, CDR2 YSLEER. The length of the CDR3 is 20 residues. The CDR3 DNA reads as TGCGCCAGCAGCCAAGATAAGGGACTAGCGTACCCCCTGCCTATGAATGAGCAGTTCTTC. Translated: CASSQDKGLAYPLPMNEQFF.

The chain uses TRBV28 and TRBJ1-2; 7 nucleotides match TRBD1. The CDR3 length is 13 residues. Germline V gene lookup returns CDR1 MDHEN and CDR2 SYDVKM. Losses at the gene ends were 6 bases for V and 4 bases for J; bases not matched to a gene: 5. The CDR3 DNA reads as TGTGCCAGCAGCAAGACAGGGCCCTATGGCTACACCTTC. Translation gives CASSKTGPYGYTF.

The rearrangement links TRBV7-9 to TRBJ2-1; D ambiguous. CDR3 size: 14 residues. In germline, CDR1 is SEHNR, CDR2 FQNEAQ (reference sequence). V was shortened by 4 bases and J by 7 bases, with 14 bases between the two germline ends. This chain's CDR3 is CASSYPPWANEQFF. DNA of the CDR3: TGTGCCAGCAGCTACCCCCCTTGGGCGAATGAGCAGTTCTTC.

This chain uses TRBV27 with TRBJ2-7, with TRBD2 identical over 12 bases. The CDR3 totals 19 residues. J gave up 0 bases and V 6 bases, and 15 bases lay outside the gene matches. The germline V gene encodes CDR1 MNHEY and CDR2 SMNVEV (reference sequence). The CDR3 sequence: CASSYRLAGGGKSSYEQYF. CDR3 coding DNA: TGTGCCAGCAGCTATAGGCTAGCGGGAGGGGGTAAATCCTCCTACGAGCAGTACTTC.

The J gene is TRBJ1-5, the V gene TRBV19, with D tentatively TRBD1 (5 bases). The CDR3 consists of 19 residues. V lost 0 bases, J lost 0 bases, and 18 bases lay in between. Per the germline V gene, CDR1 is LNHDA and CDR2 is SQIVND (reference sequence). CDR3 sequence reads: CASSIDRGVWRYSNQPQHF. The CDR3 nucleotides read TGTGCCAGTAGTATAGATCGGGGGGTCTGGAGGTATAGCAATCAGCCCCAGCATTTT.

This chain joins TRBV14 and TRBJ2-3, with 7 bases that match TRBD1. V lost 3 bases to trimming and J lost 1 base; unmatched junction nucleotides: 1. The CDR3 loop spans 14 amino acids. Germline V CDR1 and CDR2: SGHDN, FVKESK. CDR3 sequence reads: CASSHQGGTDTQYF. The CDR3 bases are TGTGCCAGCAGCCACCAGGGGGGCACAGATACGCAGTATTTT. The full variable domain, completed using reference TRBV14 and TRBJ2-3, is EAGVTQFPSHSVIEKGQTVTLRCDPISGHDNLYWYRRVMGKEIKFLLHFVKESKQDESGMPNNRFLAERTGGTYSTLKVQPAELEDSGVYFCASSHQGGTDTQYFGPGTRLTVL.

This chain links TRBV10-2 with TRBJ2-5; a weak D match, TRBD2 (5 bases). CDR3 size: 14 residues. Trimming cost V 4 bases and J 1 base, with 10 bases left between them. Germline CDR1 WSHSY, CDR2 SAAADI. CDR3 sequence (DNA): TGCGCCAGCAGTGCCGCGGGTATCCAAGAGACCCAGTACTTC. This translates into CASSAAGIQETQYF.